This T cell receptor (beta chain) was sequenced in a study of spatial heterogeneity in lung cancer. Across the whole study: The library had UMIs, and each TCR and UMI pair averaged more than ten raw reads.

Study-wide results and caveats: Ubiquitous, expanded tumor-derived TCRs were more frequently observed in blood at resection than at follow-up.

Comments on this clonotype: Its antigen is not known. This beta chain slipped into a library made for alpha chains as a stray read, so its size is not meaningful.

Every individual TCR cDNA molecule carried its own unique molecular identifier, which allowed correction of PCR and sequencing errors. TCRdb independently ran MiXCR on the 5' RACE reads; one entry per CDR3 protein. The repertoire holds 5,900 or so distinct CDR3 sequences, almost 35% seen once, with roughly 4% in the top ten. The time point denotes: sample taken at primary tumor resection. Whole RNA, isolated from tumor, nontumor lung or frozen PBMC, was sequenced without prior sorting. The donors comprised around 76 untreated early-stage non-small cell lung cancer patients. Trimming left V 7 bases short and J 6 bases short, with 12 bases between. The CDR3 is 11 residues long. Germline V lookup: CDR1 SQVTM, CDR2 ANQGSEA.

The sequence derives from a female donor with early-stage non-small cell lung cancer. Here the sequenced sample was PBMCs, taken at surgery. The chain recombines TRBV29-1 with TRBJ2-5; no definite D call. The CDR3 DNA is TGCAGCGGTGGGTCGATGAAGACCCAGTACTTC. It translates to CSGGSMKTQYF. Variable domain in full (rest from reference TRBV29-1 and TRBJ2-5): SAVISQKPSRDICQRGTSLTIQCQVDSQVTMMFWYRQQPGQSLTLIATANQGSEATYESGFVIDKFPISRPNLTFSTLTVSNMSPEDSSIYLCSGGSMKTQYFGPGTRLLVL.